These 17 T cell receptor beta chains came from one sample sequenced in a study of tumor-infiltrating lymphocytes in primary liver carcinoma (dated by TCRdb to 2016 to 2017). TCRdb shows the sequencer as Illumina HiSeq 2500. A constant-region primer and ProtoScript II reverse transcriptase were used to reverse-transcribe TCRbeta-specific cDNA from approximately 500 ng total RNA. TCRbeta libraries were built with three nested multiplex PCR rounds, a slightly modified ARM-PCR procedure. Each of the first two PCR rounds ran for roughly 9 cycles using multiplex TRBV1-TRBV30 forward primers together with a Cbeta reverse primer. TCRdb redid the processing of the public reads, applying fastp at Q25 and MiXCR, and retained in-frame beta chains. Every distinct CDR3 protein forms one entry, paired with its most common genes and DNA. The sample profile shows around 120,000 distinct CDR3 sequences; around two thirds of them were found once. Together, the top ten hold over 8% of the sample.

Without any cell sorting, total RNA and DNA were extracted together from about 20-30 mg of bulk tissue using the AllPrep DNA/RNA mini kit. Source material: tumor-adjacent normal liver tissue. The origin of the receptors is a woman in her sixties with primary liver carcinoma and hepatitis B virus infection.

With regard to this clonotype: A read error is likely, as this CDR3 ends without the conserved phenylalanine or tryptophan. This chain joins TRBV5-1 and TRBJ2-2; 8 bases align to TRBD2. Germline V gene lookup returns CDR1 SGHRS and CDR2 YFSETQ. The CDR3 covers 16 residues. The V segment lost 4 bases and the J segment 1 base; nucleotides outside the gene matches: 6. The chain's CDR3 is CASSPLTSGNTGELFS. As DNA, the CDR3 is TGCGCCAGCAGCCCCCTAACTAGCGGGAACACCGGGGAGCTGTTTTCT.

About this clonotype itself: Germline is not matched at one junction end, which may reflect a read error. The chain recombines TRBV5-6 with TRBJ1-2; TRBD1 is a possible D gene (6 bases). The germline gives CDR1 SGHDT, CDR2 YYEEEE. The CDR3 is 15 amino acids. The CDR3 bases are TGTCCCAGGAGCATGGTCGGGGGGCTTCCGGACGGCTACACCTTC. This encodes CPRSMVGGLPDGYTF.

There are a few counts of this clonotype. V usage is TRBV20-1 and J usage is TRBJ2-5; 14 bases are shared with TRBD2. The germline gives CDR1 DFQATT, CDR2 SNEGSKA (reference sequence). The CDR3 extends over 14 amino acids. V lost 4 bases, J lost 5 bases, and 3 bases stayed unmatched. CDR3 region: CSATGLAGVETQYF. In nucleotides, the CDR3 is TGCAGTGCTACGGGACTAGCGGGAGTGGAGACCCAGTACTTC.

This clonotype was seen a single time. The junction and the germline gene differ at one end; a read error may be behind it. In DNA form, the CDR3 reads TGTGGCAGCAAGACTAGCGGATTCACAAATACGCAGTATTTT. It is translated as CGSKTSGFTNTQYF. The V and J genes are TRBV6-2 or TRBV6-3 and TRBJ2-3; 9 bases align to TRBD2. Germline CDR1 reads MNHEY; CDR2 reads SVGEGT. The CDR3 extends over 14 amino acids.

The rearrangement joins TRBV12-3 or TRBV12-4 to TRBJ2-7; TRBD2 matches 10 bases. Unmatched junction bases numbered 5, after V lost 4 bases and J lost 8 bases. This CDR3 region has 13 residues. The CDR3 DNA sequence: TGTGCCAGCAGTTCTAGCGGGAGTCGCAAGCAGTACTTC. This gives the protein CASSSSGSRKQYF.

The gene calls are TRBV11-2 and TRBJ2-1; D unclear. There are 14 residues in the CDR3. The V end was cut by 6 bases, the J end by 10 bases, with 19 bases between. Germline V CDR1 and CDR2: SGHAT, FQNNGV. CDR3 nucleotides: TGTGCCAGCAGTCCGGATTCTAAGTATAGGGAGCAGTTCTTC. It yields the protein CASSPDSKYREQFF.

Note on this clonotype: No conserved phenylalanine or tryptophan is present at the end of the CDR3, so a read error is the likely explanation. The J gene is TRBJ2-4, the V gene TRBV11-2, with 7 bases aligning to TRBD1. The CDR3 is 14 residues long. Germline V CDR1 and CDR2: SGHAT, FQNNGV. CDR3 coding DNA: TGTGCCGGCAGCCTGACAGGGTATGATGACATTCAGTACTCC. Its translation is CAGSLTGYDDIQYS.

This clonotype has ten or more counts. This sequence joins TRBV6-1 and TRBJ2-5, with 7 bases lining up with TRBD2. The CDR3 length is 15 residues. Germline V gene data show CDR1 as MNHNS and CDR2 as SASEGT. The junction had 9 bases not matched to a gene; V was cut back by 6 bases and J by 2 bases. The CDR3 coding sequence is TGTGCCAGCAGGCCAATCCTAGCGGTTCAAGAGACCCAGTACTTC. This encodes CASRPILAVQETQYF.

The chain combines TRBV6-6 with TRBJ1-2; D ambiguous. The ends were cut back, 6 bases at V and 4 bases at J, with 18 bases in the middle. Germline-derived CDR1 and CDR2 are MNHNY and SVGAGI (reference sequence). This CDR3 contains 15 residues. CDR3 nucleotides: TGTGCCAGCAGCCACGAACCTCGAGACGGCTATGGCTACACCTTC. This sequence encodes CASSHEPRDGYGYTF.

This clonotype has only one observation. The chain combines TRBV28 with TRBJ1-2; the D is unclear. This CDR3 contains 15 residues. Per the germline V gene, CDR1 is MDHEN and CDR2 is SYDVKM. Trimming removed 5 bases from V and 8 bases from J, with 21 bases in between. CDR3 amino acids: CASSRVPGRIGGYTF. In nucleotides, the CDR3 is TGTGCCAGCAGTCGCGTTCCCGGGAGGATTGGAGGCTACACCTTC.

Comments on this clonotype: Mismatch with germline at one junction end may stem from a read error. This chain connects TRBV7-6 to TRBJ2-1; 11 nucleotides match TRBD2. Per germline, CDR1 SGHVS and CDR2 FNYEAQ. This CDR3 comprises 16 residues. The CDR3 reads CSSSRAGTSGDNGQFF. CDR3 DNA: TGTTCCAGCAGCCGTGCGGGGACTAGCGGTGACAATGGGCAGTTCTTC.

The chain joins TRBV29-1 to TRBJ2-2, with TRBD2 matching over 14 bases. Germline V gene sequence: CDR1 SQVTM, CDR2 ANQGSEA. The CDR3 is 17 residues long. With 4 bases clipped from V and 14 bases from J, the junction kept 18 bases outside the gene matches. For the CDR3, the DNA is TGCAGCGTTGGGGGGGGACTAGCGGGAGTGAACACCGGGCAACTGTTTTTT. It translates to CSVGGGLAGVNTGQLFF.

The rearrangement joins TRBV20-1 to TRBJ1-1; 9 nucleotides align to TRBD1. Germline-derived CDR1 and CDR2 are DFQATT and SNEGSKA (reference sequence). J lost 1 base, V lost 6 bases, and 6 bases had no gene match. The CDR3 extends over 14 amino acids. CDR3 DNA sequence: TGCAGTGCCAAAACGACAGGGGGGAACACTGAAGCTTTCTTT. It specifies CSAKTTGGNTEAFF.

As for this clonotype: An end of the junction differs from the germline gene, which may be a read error. The chain links TRBV28 to TRBJ2-5, with D perhaps matching TRBD2 (6 bases). The CDR3 loop spans 15 amino acids. From germline, CDR1 is MDHEN and CDR2 SYDVKM. CDR3 region: CASVGVGGTQETQHF. Here the CDR3 DNA reads TGTGCCAGTGTAGGGGTTGGAGGGACCCAAGAGACCCAGCACTTC.

V usage is TRBV28 and J usage is TRBJ1-1, with D perhaps TRBD1 (5 bases). Germline V gene data show CDR1 as MDHEN and CDR2 as SYDVKM. Deletions cut 4 bases from V and 4 bases from J, with 16 bases between. The CDR3 contains 15 residues. CDR3 nucleotide sequence: TGTGCCAGCAGTTCAGATGTCAGGGAGAGCACTGAAGCTTTCTTT. Translated: CASSSDVRESTEAFF.

Turning to this clonotype: Relative to the germline gene, one junction end is altered; a read error may explain this. V and J are TRBV4-2 and TRBJ1-1; possible D gene TRBD1, 5 bases. The germline V gene has CDR1 LGHNA and CDR2 YNFKEQ. CDR3 length: 15 residues. DNA for the CDR3: TGTGCCAGCAGCGCCGGACATGGGGCCTGGACTGAAACTTTCTTT. Translating gives CASSAGHGAWTETFF.

This clonotype was detected once. A clone one base away is much larger, so this may be a read error. The DNA of the CDR3 is TGTGCCAACAGTTTAGAGAGTTGGAACTATGGCTACACCTTC. This encodes CANSLESWNYGYTF. This chain connects TRBV28 to TRBJ1-2, with D hard to call. Germline CDR1 reads MDHEN; CDR2 reads SYDVKM. The CDR3 runs 14 residues.